This T cell receptor beta chain was recovered during a study of blood T cell repertoires in COVID-19. Background on the study: Sites in the United States, Italy and Spain provided acute and convalescent COVID-19 samples. Sample material is recorded as cDNA or gDNA derived from T cells, B-cell-depleted T cells, or PBMCs.

CDR1 is LGHDT, CDR2 YNNKEL, per germline (reference sequence). The CDR3 has 16 amino acids. V lost 4 bases and J lost 1; bases outside the gene matches: 10. As originally analysed: Reference gene primer amplification gave estimated nucleated cell counts. Generated by immunoSEQ multiplex PCR, the TCRdb table keeps only in-frame clones and is missing some. V and J calls and clone size are given by that table; D and trimming were obtained from the DNA. Here the sample spans some 160,000 clones, around four fifths being singletons. The source of this sequence is a man aged 65 to 79 with active or convalescent COVID-19. Sequencing was carried out using peripheral blood. The genes are TRBV3-1 (or the pseudogene TRBV3-2) and TRBJ2-7; the match to TRBD2 covers 7 bases. CDR3 coding DNA: TGTGCCAGCAGCCCCCTGGGAGCGGGGCTTTCCTACGAGCAGTACTTC. Protein: CASSPLGAGLSYEQYF.